The 17 T cell receptor beta chains below all came from one sample that was sequenced in a study of T cell responses to AZD1222 COVID-19 vaccine (dated by TCRdb to 2020 to 2023). Libraries were constructed by the immunoSEQ multiplex PCR assay. The table comes from immuneACCESS by way of TCRdb, which keeps in-frame sequences with V and J called. Part of the clones is missing from these tables; in studies checked, under half for an unresolved V gene and the rest for unknown reasons. The table for this sample lists roughly 150,000 clones; around 90% of them were counted only once. The ten largest make up 5% to 6.5% of the sample. What this sample's time point label stands for: about 28 days (+/-7) after the second vaccine dose. This specimen consisted of peripheral blood, obtained 28 days after the second AZD1222 dose. These receptors originate from an adult who received the AZD1222 COVID-19 vaccine.

The chain couples TRBV6-5 to TRBJ2-1; 8 bases map to TRBD2. This CDR3 is 15 amino acids long. Germline V gives CDR1 MNHEY, CDR2 SVGAGI. The ends lost 7 bases at V and 0 bases at J; junction bases unmatched: 5. DNA of the CDR3: TGTGCCAGCACACTACTAGCGGTCTCCTACAATGAGCAGTTCTTC. Translating gives CASTLLAVSYNEQFF.

The rearrangement joins TRBV2 to TRBJ2-1, with TRBD2 matching 9 bases. The V gene end was trimmed by 6 bases and the J gene end by 0 bases; junction bases not matched to a gene: 6. This CDR3 is built from 16 residues. Germline loops: CDR1 SNHLY, CDR2 FYNNEI. In DNA, the CDR3 is TGTGCCAGCAGGTCAGCGGGGGGCAGCTCCTACAATGAGCAGTTCTTC. Its protein product is CASRSAGGSSYNEQFF.

This clone was observed a few times. The chain uses TRBV28 and TRBJ2-5; 9 positions agree with TRBD1. V was clipped by 8 bases and J by 5 bases; unmatched bases: 9. Germline values: CDR1 MDHEN, CDR2 SYDVKM. The CDR3 length is 14 residues. CDR3 in amino acids: CASQFTGGRETQYF. CDR3 in DNA: TGTGCCAGCCAATTTACAGGGGGCAGGGAGACCCAGTACTTC.

The chain has TRBV27 and TRBJ2-7, with D tentatively TRBD2 (5 bases). CDR1 is MNHEY and CDR2 is SMNVEV in the germline V gene (reference sequence). V was trimmed by 7 bases and J by 3 bases, leaving 16 bases between them. The CDR3 runs 14 residues. The CDR3 spells CASKFTGGDYEQYF. Here the CDR3 DNA reads TGTGCCAGCAAGTTTACCGGAGGAGACTACGAGCAGTACTTC.

This chain uses TRBV5-1 with TRBJ2-7, with D maybe TRBD2 (6 bases). Trimming took off 4 bases at V and 0 bases at J, with 14 bases between the two ends. Per the germline V gene, CDR1 is SGHRS and CDR2 is YFSETQ. CDR3 length: 15 amino acids. The CDR3 DNA is TGCGCCAGCAGCATCGGGGGAAATCCCTCCTACGAGCAGTACTTC. Its translation is CASSIGGNPSYEQYF. Together with reference TRBV5-1 and TRBJ2-7, the CDR3 gives the full variable domain: KAGVTQTPRYLIKTRGQQVTLSCSPISGHRSVSWYQQTPGQGLQFLFEYFSETQRNKGNFPGRFSGRQFSNSRSEMNVSTLELGDSALYLCASSIGGNPSYEQYFGPGTRLTVT.

The genes are TRBV5-1 and TRBJ2-7; 7 nucleotides match TRBD1. V shed 3 bases and J 0 bases; nucleotides not matched to a gene: 3. Germline V lookup: CDR1 SGHRS, CDR2 YFSETQ. The CDR3 runs 14 residues. CDR3 loop: CASSSGDSSYEQYF. DNA of the CDR3: TGCGCCAGCAGCTCAGGGGACAGCTCCTACGAGCAGTACTTC. The full variable domain, rest sourced from reference TRBV5-1 and TRBJ2-7, is KAGVTQTPRYLIKTRGQQVTLSCSPISGHRSVSWYQQTPGQGLQFLFEYFSETQRNKGNFPGRFSGRQFSNSRSEMNVSTLELGDSALYLCASSSGDSSYEQYFGPGTRLTVT.

Worth noting for this clone: The same CDR3 can be traced to other DNA sequences in this sample. The gene calls are TRBV18 and TRBJ1-4; D unresolved. Germline V gene data show CDR1 as KGHSH and CDR2 as LQKENI. The germline V and J ends were trimmed by 4 bases and 0 bases, with 3 bases remaining between them. The CDR3 length is 13 residues. CDR3 sequence: CASSRATNEKLFF. CDR3 sequence (DNA): TGTGCCAGCTCACGAGCAACTAATGAAAAACTGTTTTTT. The complete variable domain, with remaining parts taken from reference TRBV18 and TRBJ1-4, reads NAGVMQNPRHLVRRRGQEARLRCSPMKGHSHVYWYRQLPEEGLKFMVYLQKENIIDESGMPKERFSAEFPKEGPSILRIQQVVRGDSAAYFCASSRATNEKLFFGSGTQLSVL.

The V gene is TRBV7-6, the J gene TRBJ1-1; D is unclear. V was cut by 2 bases and J by 4 bases, with 8 bases left in between. There are 13 residues in the CDR3. Per the germline V gene, CDR1 is SGHVS and CDR2 is FNYEAQ. CDR3 sequence reads: CASSLSESTEAFF. The CDR3 DNA reads as TGTGCCAGCAGCTTATCGGAGAGCACTGAAGCTTTCTTT.

This sequence joins TRBV5-5 and TRBJ2-2; D may be TRBD2 (7 bases). This CDR3 is 18 amino acids long. Germline V CDR1 and CDR2: SGHKS, YYEKEE (reference sequence). Trimming removed 3 bases from V and 5 bases from J, with 23 bases in between. In DNA form, the CDR3 reads TGTGCCAGCAGCTGGGAGTATCCGGGGGGCCGAGGGACCGGGGAGCTGTTTTTT. Protein: CASSWEYPGGRGTGELFF.

Only a few counts were recorded for this clone. This chain joins TRBV18 and TRBJ1-5; no definite D call. CDR1 is KGHSH, CDR2 LQKENI, per germline. The CDR3 runs 13 residues. Trimming stripped 6 bases from V and 0 bases from J, with 6 bases between. CDR3 residues: CASSSYSNQPQHF. The CDR3 DNA follows: TGTGCCAGCTCCTCGTATAGCAATCAGCCCCAGCATTTT.

Here the CDR3 DNA reads TGTGCCAGCAGCTTAATTTATACAGGGGGTATCGCAGATACGCAGTATTTT. Its translation is CASSLIYTGGIADTQYF. This rearrangement joins TRBV11-2 to TRBJ2-3, with 8 bases identical to TRBD1. The CDR3 runs 17 residues. The ends lost 2 bases at V and 4 bases at J; junction bases unmatched: 11. The germline gives CDR1 SGHAT, CDR2 FQNNGV.

J is TRBJ1-2 and V is TRBV28, with 7 bases identical to TRBD1. CDR3 size: 13 residues. After removal of 6 bases from V and 3 bases from J, the junction contained 4 bases not matched to a gene. The germline CDR1 and CDR2 sequences are MDHEN and SYDVKM. The CDR3 loop is CASRPTGDYGYTF. In nucleotides, the CDR3 is TGTGCCAGCAGACCTACAGGGGACTATGGCTACACCTTC.

The rearrangement joins TRBV5-6 to TRBJ2-5; D perhaps matches TRBD2 (5 bases). Germline lookup yields CDR1 SGHDT and CDR2 YYEEEE. The length of the CDR3 is 13 residues. Deletions cut 0 bases from V and 5 bases from J, with 8 bases between. The CDR3 spells CASSLGERETQYF. The CDR3 nucleotides are TGTGCCAGCAGCTTGGGAGAGCGGGAGACCCAGTACTTC.

This sequence joins TRBV4-2 and TRBJ1-5, with 7 bases aligning to TRBD1. The ends lost 0 bases at V and 5 bases at J; junction bases unmatched: 4. Germline V gives CDR1 LGHNA, CDR2 YNFKEQ. This CDR3 region has 15 residues. CDR3 coding DNA: TGTGCCAGCAGCCAAGACGACAGGGTCGATCAGCCCCAGCATTTT. It yields the protein CASSQDDRVDQPQHF.

The chain joins TRBV29-1 to TRBJ2-3; unclear D gene. CDR1 and CDR2 from the germline V gene are SQVTM and ANQGSEA. The V and J ends lost 3 bases and 2 bases respectively, with 9 bases between them. The CDR3 length is 13 residues. CDR3 sequence reads: CSVDIQNTDTQYF. For the CDR3, the DNA is TGCAGCGTTGATATACAGAACACAGATACGCAGTATTTT.

V and J are TRBV2 and TRBJ2-5; a weak D match, TRBD2 (6 bases). The CDR3 has 12 residues. Trimming stripped 8 bases from V and 2 bases from J, with 9 bases between. Per germline, CDR1 SNHLY and CDR2 FYNNEI. The CDR3 spells CASSGTQETQYF. The CDR3 region has the DNA TGTGCCAGCTCAGGGACTCAAGAGACCCAGTACTTC.

The chain carries TRBV6-5 and TRBJ1-4; 12 bases map to TRBD1. CDR3 length: 15 amino acids. With V trimmed by 6 bases and J by 5 bases, 4 bases remained unmatched. Germline CDR1 MNHEY, CDR2 SVGAGI. The CDR3 sequence: CASRRDRGLNEKLFF. The CDR3 DNA follows: TGTGCCAGCAGAAGGGACAGGGGGCTAAATGAAAAACTGTTTTTT.